These 2 T cell receptor beta chains were sequenced from one sample in a study of T cells in AML relapse after transplant. Amplification used RNA template and a modified RACE PCR instead of multiplex PCR. Using its own MiXCR run on the PCR reads, TCRdb lists one record per CDR3 protein. Found here are fewer than 4,500 distinct CDR3 sequences, 9.5% to 12% of them singletons; the top ten hold less than 40%. This material consisted of bone marrow, either the whole sample or a sorted T cell fraction (not recorded which), taken in complete remission. Receptors were obtained from a human donor who had a stem cell transplant for acute myeloid leukemia. Some T cells could come from the graft donor.

Note on this clonotype: This could be a read error, since a much larger clone is one nucleotide away. The V call is TRBV10-3, the J call TRBJ1-1; D is uncertain. CDR1 and CDR2 from the germline V gene are ENHRY and SYGVKD. This CDR3 contains 11 residues. Deletions cut 3 bases from V and 9 bases from J, with 8 bases between. The CDR3 protein is CAISDSYQAFF. As DNA, the CDR3 is TGTGCCATCAGTGACAGCTACCAAGCTTTCTTT.

The chain carries TRBV19 and TRBJ1-2, with D maybe TRBD1 (5 bases). The germline V gene has CDR1 LNHDA and CDR2 SQIVND (reference sequence). The CDR3 spans 11 residues. V was trimmed by 9 bases and J by 2 bases, leaving 7 bases between them. CDR3 bases: TGTGCCAGCCGGGACAACTATGGCTACACCTTC. This codes for CASRDNYGYTF.